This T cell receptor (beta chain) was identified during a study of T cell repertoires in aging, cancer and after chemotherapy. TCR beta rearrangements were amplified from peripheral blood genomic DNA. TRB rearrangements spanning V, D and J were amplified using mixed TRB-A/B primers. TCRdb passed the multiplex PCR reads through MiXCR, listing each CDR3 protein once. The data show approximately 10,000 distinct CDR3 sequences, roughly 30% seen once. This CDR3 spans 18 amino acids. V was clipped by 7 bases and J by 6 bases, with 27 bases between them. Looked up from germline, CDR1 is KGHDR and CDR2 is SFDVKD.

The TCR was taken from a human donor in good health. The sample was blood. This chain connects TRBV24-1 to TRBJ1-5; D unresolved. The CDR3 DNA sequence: TGTGCCACCAGCGAGTCTCCCACCTCGGGTGGGCGAAGTCAGCCCCAGCATTTT. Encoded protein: CATSESPTSGGRSQPQHF.